The 8 T cell receptor beta chains below all came from one sample that was sequenced in a study of T-cell reconstitution after alpha-beta-depleted transplantation in children. Preparation of the TCRbeta library involved a method that used unique molecular identifiers. TCRdb fed the PCR reads into MiXCR, producing one record per CDR3 protein. The data show fewer than 550,000 distinct CDR3 sequences, with 11% seen just once and about 5% held by the top ten. Material: PBMCs from the stem cell graft donor, obtained from the stem cell graft. These receptors originate from a human donor who donated a stem cell graft to a child with acute myeloid leukemia.

This clonotype came up many times. The chain couples TRBV25-1 to TRBJ2-7; D not certain. Trimming cost V 4 bases and J 4 bases, with 5 bases left between them. The CDR3 totals 11 residues. Germline CDR1 reads MGHDK; CDR2 reads SYGVNS. The CDR3 bases are TGTGCCAGCAGTGGGTTTTACGAGCAGTACTTC. Translated, it gives CASSGFYEQYF.

V and J are TRBV14 and TRBJ1-3, with D unclear. Deletions cut 4 bases from V and 2 bases from J, with 12 bases between. Germline CDR1 is SGHDN and CDR2 is FVKESK. This CDR3 has 15 amino acids. The CDR3 sequence is CASSRTMAAGNTIYF. The CDR3, as DNA: TGTGCCAGCAGCCGGACCATGGCTGCTGGAAACACCATATATTTT. The variable domain in full, with the rest retrieved from reference TRBV14 and TRBJ1-3, is EAGVTQFPSHSVIEKGQTVTLRCDPISGHDNLYWYRRVMGKEIKFLLHFVKESKQDESGMPNNRFLAERTGGTYSTLKVQPAELEDSGVYFCASSRTMAAGNTIYFGEGSWLTVV.

The CDR3 DNA reads as TGTGCCAGCAGTCAACCGGGACTAGCGGGAAGACTCTACAATGAGCAGTTCTTC. This translates into CASSQPGLAGRLYNEQFF. V usage is TRBV2 and J usage is TRBJ2-1; 13 nucleotides line up with TRBD2. The ends lost 5 bases at V and 3 bases at J; junction bases unmatched: 10. Germline CDR1 and CDR2: SNHLY and FYNNEI. The CDR3 has 18 residues.

A few counts support this clonotype. V gene TRBV5-1 combines with J gene TRBJ2-1; 13 positions match TRBD2. The CDR3 spans 15 residues. Unmatched junction bases numbered 4, after V lost 2 bases and J lost 8 bases. Germline assignment: CDR1 SGHRS and CDR2 YFSETQ. The DNA of the CDR3 is TGCGCCAGCAGCTTATTAGGACTAGCGGGGGATGAGCAGTTCTTC. Its translation: CASSLLGLAGDEQFF.

The V call is TRBV2, the J call TRBJ1-2; 12 positions agree with TRBD1. The V and J ends lost 5 bases and 4 bases, in that order; junction bases with no gene match: 5. The germline V gene encodes CDR1 SNHLY and CDR2 FYNNEI. This CDR3 comprises 15 residues. The CDR3 protein is CASSNRDRGPYGYTF. The CDR3 nucleotides are TGTGCCAGCAGTAACCGGGACAGGGGGCCCTATGGCTACACCTTC.

CDR3 nucleotides: TGTGCCAGCAGCCAAGAGGGGGTGTGGACAGCGAACACTGAAGCTTTCTTT. As protein: CASSQEGVWTANTEAFF. The gene calls are TRBV3-1 and TRBJ1-1; a possible D gene is TRBD1 (6 bases). The CDR3 is 17 residues long. V lost 0 bases to trimming and J lost 1 base, with 15 bases between them. Germline CDR1 is LGHDT and CDR2 is YNNKEL (reference sequence).

This clonotype was counted at least ten times. The chain uses TRBV7-6 and TRBJ2-2; no firm D call. In germline, CDR1 is SGHVS, CDR2 FNYEAQ. The length of the CDR3 is 15 residues. V was trimmed by 1 base and J by 1 base, leaving 7 bases between them. The CDR3 coding sequence is TGTGCCAGCAGCTTAGATCTGGGGAACACCGGGGAGCTGTTTTTT. Its translation is CASSLDLGNTGELFF.

The chain employs TRBV5-1 and TRBJ1-2, with TRBD1 matching 7 bases. CDR1 SGHRS and CDR2 YFSETQ come from the germline V gene. This CDR3 contains 12 residues. Trimming took 2 bases from V and 13 from J; bases not matched to a gene: 8. The CDR3 nucleotides read TGCGCCAGCAGCTTCGAGGAGGGGGCGGTCACCTTC. Its translation: CASSFEEGAVTF. The full variable domain, its missing parts supplied by reference TRBV5-1 and TRBJ1-2, is KAGVTQTPRYLIKTRGQQVTLSCSPISGHRSVSWYQQTPGQGLQFLFEYFSETQRNKGNFPGRFSGRQFSNSRSEMNVSTLELGDSALYLCASSFEEGAVTFGSGTRLTVV.